The TCR beta chain under discussion was sequenced for a study of T cell responses to AZD1222 COVID-19 vaccine. Libraries were prepared by immunoSEQ multiplex PCR; TCRdb keeps only in-frame clonotypes and omits some of them. The table includes about 130,000 clones, about nine tenths detected once. Trimming shortened V by 2 bases and J by 5 bases, and 10 bases separated the two germline ends. Germline V gene data show CDR1 as MNHNY and CDR2 as SVGAGI (reference sequence). This CDR3 contains 14 residues. This TCR was sampled from an adult in good health. The V gene is TRBV6-6, the J gene TRBJ1-5; D perhaps matches TRBD1 (6 bases). The specimen was peripheral blood, collected on day 0 of AZD1222 vaccination. The CDR3 loop reads CASSYLSGDQPQHF. For the CDR3, the DNA is TGTGCCAGCAGTTACCTGTCAGGGGATCAGCCCCAGCATTTT.